These 29 T cell receptor beta chains share one sample of origin, sequenced in a study of blood T cell repertoires in COVID-19. The data were produced by immunoSEQ multiplex PCR, yet TCRdb's version contains in-frame clones alone and is incomplete. Of 200,000 to 250,000 clones in the sample, approximately 90% were seen once. The sequencing sample was made of peripheral blood. These receptors originate from a woman aged 18 to 35 who had recovered from COVID-19.

In this sample, this clone turned up a few times. The chain recombines TRBV6-5 with TRBJ1-1; 7 nucleotides agree with TRBD1. The CDR3 has 16 residues. Germline V gene data show CDR1 as MNHEY and CDR2 as SVGAGI. J gave up 4 bases and V 1 base, and 9 bases lay outside the gene matches. Here the CDR3 DNA reads TGTGCCAGCAGTTACTGGGGCGCAGGGGGAAGCACTGAAGCTTTCTTT. Translated: CASSYWGAGGSTEAFF.

The chain's CDR3 is CASSLGTGVTEAFF. The CDR3 bases are TGTGCCAGCAGCTTAGGGACAGGGGTTACTGAAGCTTTCTTT. The V gene is TRBV5-4, the J gene TRBJ1-1; the match to TRBD1 covers 10 bases. After removal of 2 bases from V and 5 bases from J, the junction contained 3 bases not matched to a gene. The CDR3 covers 14 residues. The germline V gene has CDR1 SGHNT and CDR2 YYREEE (reference sequence).

J is TRBJ1-2 and V is TRBV7-8, with 8 positions matching TRBD1. V shed 2 bases and J 8 bases; nucleotides not matched to a gene: 16. The CDR3 is 17 amino acids. Germline V gene data show CDR1 as SGHVS and CDR2 as FQNEAQ. In DNA form, the CDR3 reads TGTGCCAGCAGCTTATTATCTTCTAATGACAGGGGTGGAGGCTACACCTTC. Its protein is CASSLLSSNDRGGGYTF. Variable domain in full (rest from reference TRBV7-8 and TRBJ1-2): GAGVSQSPRYKVAKRGQDVALRCDPISGHVSLFWYQQALGQGPEFLTYFQNEAQLDKSGLPSDRFFAERPEGSVSTLKIQRTQQEDSAVYLCASSLLSSNDRGGGYTFGSGTRLTVV.

This rearrangement joins TRBV6-5 to TRBJ1-1; the match to TRBD1 covers 8 bases. The V gene end was trimmed by 6 bases and the J gene end by 5 bases; junction bases not matched to a gene: 8. The CDR3 is 14 amino acids. CDR1 is MNHEY, CDR2 SVGAGI, per germline. CDR3 sequence reads: CASRSTGGATEAFF. CDR3 coding DNA: TGTGCCAGCAGGTCCACAGGGGGTGCGACTGAAGCTTTCTTT.

The chain uses TRBV5-6 and TRBJ2-3; 9 bases map to TRBD1. Unmatched junction bases numbered 3, after V lost 0 bases and J lost 4 bases. Germline CDR1 SGHDT, CDR2 YYEEEE. The CDR3 length is 15 residues. In DNA, the CDR3 is TGTGCCAGCAGCTTGGACACAGGGGGCGCAGATACGCAGTATTTT. Protein sequence: CASSLDTGGADTQYF.

V is TRBV29-1 and J is TRBJ1-1; no definite D call. Trimming cost V 0 bases and J 6 bases, with 14 bases left between them. The germline V gene has CDR1 SQVTM and CDR2 ANQGSEA. The CDR3 totals 14 residues. The CDR3 nucleotides read TGCAGCGTTGAAGAGGGCAGAGGGTACGCTGAAGCTTTCTTT. Translated, it gives CSVEEGRGYAEAFF.

V usage is TRBV19 and J usage is TRBJ2-1, with a weak D call TRBD2 (6 bases). V was trimmed by 7 bases and J by 1 base, leaving 20 bases between them. The CDR3 runs 17 residues. CDR1 and CDR2 from the germline V gene are LNHDA and SQIVND (reference sequence). For the CDR3, the DNA is TGTGCCAGTATTCCGGGCGGGGTGTCGGGATCCTACAATGAGCAGTTCTTC. Its translation is CASIPGGVSGSYNEQFF.

This clone turned up a few times. The chain employs TRBV25-1 and TRBJ1-5, with 8 bases fitting TRBD1. The trim removed 3 bases at V and 1 base at J, leaving 2 bases unmatched. This CDR3 is built from 15 residues. Germline V gives CDR1 MGHDK, CDR2 SYGVNS. CDR3 loop: CASSDRQGSNQPQHF. CDR3 DNA sequence: TGTGCCAGCAGTGACCGACAGGGGAGCAATCAGCCCCAGCATTTT.

The chain couples TRBV14 to TRBJ1-2; 8 bases are a match to TRBD1. The CDR3 is 14 amino acids. V trimming: 0 bases; J trimming: 5 bases; junction bases outside the gene matches: 2. Germline V gene lookup returns CDR1 SGHDN and CDR2 FVKESK. The CDR3 loop reads CASSQDRTGYGYTF. The CDR3 region has the DNA TGTGCCAGCAGCCAAGACAGGACAGGGTATGGCTACACCTTC.

The gene calls are TRBV19 and TRBJ1-1, with D possibly being TRBD1 (5 bases). Trimming shortened V by 9 bases and J by 5 bases, and 16 bases separated the two germline ends. The CDR3 sequence is 13 residues long. Germline assignment: CDR1 LNHDA and CDR2 SQIVND (reference sequence). The CDR3: CARAQQDGTEAFF. The CDR3 DNA reads TGTGCCAGGGCCCAACAGGATGGGACTGAAGCTTTCTTT. The full variable domain, with the rest looked up from reference TRBV19 and TRBJ1-1, is DGGITQSPKYLFRKEGQNVTLSCEQNLNHDAMYWYRQDPGQGLRLIYYSQIVNDFQKGDIAEGYSVSREKKESFPLTVTSAQKNPTAFYLCARAQQDGTEAFFGQGTRLTVV.

This chain links TRBV5-1 with TRBJ2-7; possible D gene TRBD1, 6 bases. Germline values: CDR1 SGHRS, CDR2 YFSETQ. The length of the CDR3 is 14 residues. The V end was cut by 6 bases, the J end by 3 bases, with 16 bases between. In nucleotides, the CDR3 is TGCGCCAGCAAAAGACAGGAAGGTCGCTACGAGCAGTACTTC. Translated: CASKRQEGRYEQYF.

The V call is TRBV10-3, the J call TRBJ1-1; tentatively, D is TRBD1 (6 bases). The germline V gene has CDR1 ENHRY and CDR2 SYGVKD. V lost 3 bases and J 9 bases, leaving 14 bases between the germline ends. The CDR3 consists of 13 residues. The CDR3 is CAISEVTGLKAFF. The CDR3 DNA follows: TGTGCCATCAGTGAAGTGACAGGTTTGAAAGCTTTCTTT.

This chain uses TRBV24-1 with TRBJ2-2; 7 nucleotides align to TRBD1. CDR3 length: 14 amino acids. V lost 4 bases to trimming and J lost 6 bases; unmatched junction nucleotides: 4. Germline-derived CDR1 and CDR2 are KGHDR and SFDVKD. The CDR3 loop reads CATSDPTGPGELFF. CDR3 nucleotides: TGTGCCACCAGTGACCCGACAGGGCCCGGGGAGCTGTTTTTT.

The chain recombines TRBV11-2 with TRBJ2-2, with a tentative D call TRBD1 (6 bases). The CDR3 is made up of 16 amino acids. V lost 3 bases and J 4 bases, leaving 15 bases between the germline ends. CDR1 is SGHAT, CDR2 FQNNGV, per germline. Here the CDR3 reads CASSFLLGGRTGELFF. In DNA, the CDR3 is TGTGCCAGCAGCTTTCTATTAGGGGGTCGCACCGGGGAGCTGTTTTTT.

This clone was seen only once. The V and J genes are TRBV6-5 and TRBJ2-1; 8 bases match TRBD2. Trimming at V came to 4 bases and at J to 6 bases, leaving 2 bases not matched to a gene. The CDR3 extends over 13 amino acids. Germline V lookup: CDR1 MNHEY, CDR2 SVGAGI. The CDR3 region is CASSFGTSNEQFF. For the CDR3, the DNA is TGTGCCAGCAGTTTCGGGACTAGCAATGAGCAGTTCTTC.

The chain joins TRBV4-3 to TRBJ1-6, with a weak D call TRBD1 (6 bases). The CDR3 runs 14 residues. From germline, CDR1 is LGHNA and CDR2 YSLEER. The V gene lost 0 bases and the J gene lost 9 bases, with 9 bases spanning the gap. The CDR3 coding sequence is TGCGCCAGCAGCCAAGACACAGGGCTTTCACCCCTCCACTTT. Its translation: CASSQDTGLSPLHF.

V usage is TRBV29-1 and J usage is TRBJ1-1, with a tentative D call TRBD1 (5 bases). The CDR3 loop spans 15 amino acids. The V end lost 3 bases, the J end lost 4 bases, and 18 bases lay between the germline ends. Germline V lookup: CDR1 SQVTM, CDR2 ANQGSEA. In nucleotides, the CDR3 is TGCAGCGTTGAGACCCCCCAGGGATGGAGCACTGAAGCTTTCTTT. Amino acids: CSVETPQGWSTEAFF.

This chain uses TRBV18 with TRBJ1-5; 10 positions agree with TRBD1. The germline gives CDR1 KGHSH, CDR2 LQKENI. This CDR3 has 16 amino acids. Trimming at V came to 3 bases and at J to 2 bases, leaving 4 bases not matched to a gene. The DNA of the CDR3 is TGTGCCAGCTCACCGGATGGGACAGGGGGCAATCAGCCCCAGCATTTT. Translation: CASSPDGTGGNQPQHF. The complete variable domain, with remaining parts taken from reference TRBV18 and TRBJ1-5, reads NAGVMQNPRHLVRRRGQEARLRCSPMKGHSHVYWYRQLPEEGLKFMVYLQKENIIDESGMPKERFSAEFPKEGPSILRIQQVVRGDSAAYFCASSPDGTGGNQPQHFGDGTRLSIL.

V is TRBV6-6 and J is TRBJ1-5, with TRBD1 identical over 7 bases. Germline CDR1 reads MNHNY; CDR2 reads SVGAGI (reference sequence). The CDR3 has 14 amino acids. Trimming cost V 6 bases and J 3 bases; bases outside gene matches: 5. CDR3 region: CASRDGTANQPQHF. CDR3 bases: TGTGCCAGCAGGGATGGGACAGCCAATCAGCCCCAGCATTTT.

The sample holds a few counts of this clone. This same CDR3 is encoded by further DNA sequences in the sample. The chain uses TRBV5-6 and TRBJ1-2, with a possible D match to TRBD1 (6 bases). CDR3 length equals 13 residues. Trimming stripped 0 bases from V and 5 bases from J, with 8 bases between. Germline lookup yields CDR1 SGHDT and CDR2 YYEEEE. CDR3 coding DNA: TGTGCCAGCAGCTTGGACAGGGATTATGGCTACACCTTC. Translated, it gives CASSLDRDYGYTF.

This chain joins TRBV9 and TRBJ1-5, with 7 nucleotides matching TRBD1. Germline loops: CDR1 SGDLS, CDR2 YYNGEE. V lost 0 bases, J lost 6 bases, and 6 bases stayed unmatched. The CDR3 sequence is 15 residues long. CDR3 in amino acids: CASSVGLGGVQPQHF. The CDR3 DNA sequence: TGTGCCAGCAGCGTAGGTTTAGGGGGCGTTCAGCCCCAGCATTTT.

This clone turned up a few times. This sample also contains other DNA sequences that code for the same CDR3. V usage is TRBV5-1 and J usage is TRBJ2-3, with a tentative D call TRBD1 (6 bases). The germline V gene has CDR1 SGHRS and CDR2 YFSETQ. V was shortened by 2 bases and J by 6 bases, with 7 bases between the two germline ends. This CDR3 is 12 amino acids long. The CDR3 is CASSLQGDTQYF. CDR3 sequence (DNA): TGCGCCAGCAGCTTACAGGGCGATACGCAGTATTTT.

The chain couples TRBV5-1 to TRBJ1-2; 7 positions agree with TRBD1. The CDR3 has 14 amino acids. Per germline, CDR1 SGHRS and CDR2 YFSETQ. The ends lost 5 bases at V and 3 bases at J; junction bases unmatched: 7. The CDR3 protein is CASREQGIDYGYTF. In nucleotides, the CDR3 is TGCGCCAGCAGGGAACAGGGGATCGACTATGGCTACACCTTC.

The chain is built from TRBV10-3 and TRBJ2-7; TRBD2 aligns across 10 bases. Germline CDR1 reads ENHRY; CDR2 reads SYGVKD. V lost 4 bases, J lost 5 bases, and 8 bases stayed unmatched. This CDR3 has 15 amino acids. The CDR3 is CAISGLAGGRDEQYF. DNA of the CDR3: TGTGCCATCAGTGGATTAGCGGGAGGACGGGACGAGCAGTACTTC.

This clone was seen more than once but under ten times. This chain uses TRBV4-2 with TRBJ2-1; 7 bases agree with TRBD1. With 0 bases clipped from V and 2 bases from J, the junction kept 4 bases outside the gene matches. CDR1 and CDR2 from the germline V gene are LGHNA and YNFKEQ. This CDR3 is 16 amino acids long. The CDR3 sequence: CASSQEGGMTYNEQFF. The CDR3 coding sequence is TGTGCCAGCAGCCAAGAAGGGGGCATGACCTACAATGAGCAGTTCTTC.

The chain uses TRBV7-3 and TRBJ2-1; 11 bases match TRBD2. The CDR3 contains 16 residues. The V gene's germline CDR1 is SGHTA and CDR2 FQGTGA. Trimming cost V 5 bases and J 4 bases; bases outside gene matches: 7. Written as DNA, the CDR3 is TGTGCCAGCAGCCCCTATGTAGCGGGAGGGTACAATGAGCAGTTCTTC. Its protein is CASSPYVAGGYNEQFF.

The J gene is TRBJ1-2, the V gene TRBV27, with 10 bases matching TRBD1. This CDR3 has 15 residues. Germline-derived CDR1 and CDR2 are MNHEY and SMNVEV (reference sequence). Trimming took 5 bases from V and 7 from J; bases not matched to a gene: 10. The CDR3 sequence: CASSGQGVQGLGYTF. CDR3 in DNA: TGTGCCAGCAGTGGACAGGGGGTCCAAGGTCTTGGCTACACCTTC.

V usage is TRBV3-1 (or the pseudogene TRBV3-2) and J usage is TRBJ2-1; possible D gene TRBD2, 5 bases. The CDR3 length is 15 residues. Germline assignment: CDR1 LGHDT and CDR2 YNNKEL (reference sequence). The V end was cut by 7 bases, the J end by 5 bases, with 18 bases between. Written as DNA, the CDR3 is TGTGCCAGCACCGGAGGCTCGCAGGCTAACAATGAGCAGTTCTTC. This gives the protein CASTGGSQANNEQFF.

CDR3 region: CATSAGDSANEKLFF. The CDR3, as DNA: TGTGCCACCAGCGCCGGGGATTCTGCTAATGAAAAACTGTTTTTT. V is TRBV15 and J is TRBJ1-4; D is unclear. Trimming shortened V by 5 bases and J by 3 bases, and 13 bases separated the two germline ends. This CDR3 comprises 15 residues. In germline, CDR1 is LNHNV, CDR2 YYDKDF (reference sequence).